This TCR beta chain came from a study of early T cells in non-severe SARS-CoV-2 infection. Study-wide background: Alpha and beta chains were unpaired, from unsorted whole-blood bulk RNA. Study-wide results and caveats: Matches to VDJdb favored anti-spike CD8 responses and missed private and CD4 specificities.

Unique molecular identifiers were affixed to single, distinct cDNA molecules. One entry per CDR3 protein, called by TCRdb with MiXCR from the 5' RACE reads. The table lists roughly 46,000 distinct CDR3 sequences, 5% to 6% of them singletons. Per germline, CDR1 MNHNS and CDR2 SASEGT. CDR3 length: 16 residues. The V end lost 6 bases, the J end lost 0 bases, and 14 bases lay between the germline ends. This clonotype was recorded at least ten times. Its antigen is undetermined. The starting material was whole blood, obtained at baseline. The TCR comes from an adult who was a healthcare worker with PCR-confirmed SARS-CoV-2 infection or an uninfected control (not recorded which). V and J are TRBV6-1 and TRBJ2-2, with D perhaps TRBD1 (6 bases). As DNA, the CDR3 is TGTGCCAGCAGCCTCAGACAGGCCGCGAACACCGGGGAGCTGTTTTTT. Its translation is CASSLRQAANTGELFF.